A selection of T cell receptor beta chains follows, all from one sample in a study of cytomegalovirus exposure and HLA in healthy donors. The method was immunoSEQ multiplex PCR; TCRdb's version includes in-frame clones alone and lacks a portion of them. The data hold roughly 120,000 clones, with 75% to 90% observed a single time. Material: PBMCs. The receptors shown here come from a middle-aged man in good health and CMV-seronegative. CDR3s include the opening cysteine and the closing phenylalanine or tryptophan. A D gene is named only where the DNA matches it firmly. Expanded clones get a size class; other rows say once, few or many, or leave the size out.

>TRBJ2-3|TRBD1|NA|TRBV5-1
TGCGCCAGCAGCTTGGAGGGGGCAACCCGCCGGGCGGATACGCAGTATTTT
CASSLEGATRRADTQYF
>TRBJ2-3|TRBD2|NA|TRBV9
TGTGCCAGCAGCGTAGGAGGGTCCCTAGCGGGGGGGCCCTCAGATACGCAGTATTTT
CASSVGGSLAGGPSDTQYF
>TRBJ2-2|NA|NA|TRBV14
TGTGCCAGCAGCCAAGCAGGGGGAGGCACCGGGGAGCTGTTTTTT
CASSQAGGGTGELFF
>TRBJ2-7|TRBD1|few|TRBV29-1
TGCAGCGTGGGGACAGGGTTAGTCACGGAGCAGTACTTC
CSVGTGLVTEQYF
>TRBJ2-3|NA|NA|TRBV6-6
TGTGCCAGCAGTTACTGGGGAGGTGAAGATACGCAGTATTTT
CASSYWGGEDTQYF
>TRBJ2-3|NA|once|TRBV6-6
TGTGCCAGCAGTTTTAGTACTAGCACAGATACGCAGTATTTT
CASSFSTSTDTQYF
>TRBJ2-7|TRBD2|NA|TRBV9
TGTGCCAGCAGCGTAGAGGAACTAGCGGGAGTCGAGCAGTACTTC
CASSVEELAGVEQYF
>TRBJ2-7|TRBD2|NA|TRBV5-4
TGTGCCAGCAGCTTGGGTCTAGCGGGAGTCGGTTACGAGCAGTACTTC
CASSLGLAGVGYEQYF
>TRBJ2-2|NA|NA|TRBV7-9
TGTTCCAGCAGCCCGTGGGGTGGGACACACACCGGGGAGCTGTTTTTT
CSSSPWGGTHTGELFF
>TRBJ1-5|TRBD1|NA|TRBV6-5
TGTGCCAGCAGTTCCGGACAGGCAAAGCCCCAGCATTTT
CASSSGQAKPQHF
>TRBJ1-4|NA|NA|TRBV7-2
TGTGCCAGCAGCGCTCGGCGGGTAACTAATGAAAAACTGTTTTTT
CASSARRVTNEKLFF
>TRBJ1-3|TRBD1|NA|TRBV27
TGTGCCAGCAGTCCCTGGACAGGGGCCCTCTCTGGAAACACCATATATTTT
CASSPWTGALSGNTIYF
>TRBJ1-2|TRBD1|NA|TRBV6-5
TGTGCCAGCTTTGGACAGGGCGCTTACTATGGCTACACCTTC
CASFGQGAYYGYTF
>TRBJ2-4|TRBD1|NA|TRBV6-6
TGTGCCACCGAGGACAGGGCAAATGGTAGAGACATTCAGTACTTC
CATEDRANGRDIQYF
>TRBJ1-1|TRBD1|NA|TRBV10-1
TGCGCCAGCAGTGAGGACAGGGACACTGAAGCTTTCTTT
CASSEDRDTEAFF